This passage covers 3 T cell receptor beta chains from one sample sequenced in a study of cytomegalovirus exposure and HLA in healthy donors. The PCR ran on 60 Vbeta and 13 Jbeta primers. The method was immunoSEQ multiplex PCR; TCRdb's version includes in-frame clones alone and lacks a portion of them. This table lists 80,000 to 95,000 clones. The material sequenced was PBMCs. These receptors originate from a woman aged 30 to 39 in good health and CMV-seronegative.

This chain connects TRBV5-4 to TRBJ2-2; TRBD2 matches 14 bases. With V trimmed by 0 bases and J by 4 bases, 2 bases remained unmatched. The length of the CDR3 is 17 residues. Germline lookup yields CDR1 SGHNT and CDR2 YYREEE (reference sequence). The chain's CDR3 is CASSLGLAGGGTGELFF. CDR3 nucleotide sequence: TGTGCCAGCAGCTTGGGACTAGCGGGGGGGGGCACCGGGGAGCTGTTTTTT.

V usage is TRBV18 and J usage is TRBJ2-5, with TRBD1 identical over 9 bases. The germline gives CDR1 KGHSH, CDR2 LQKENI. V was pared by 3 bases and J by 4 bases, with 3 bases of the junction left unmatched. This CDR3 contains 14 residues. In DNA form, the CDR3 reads TGTGCCAGCTCACCTACGGGACAGGGAGAGACCCAGTACTTC. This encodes CASSPTGQGETQYF.

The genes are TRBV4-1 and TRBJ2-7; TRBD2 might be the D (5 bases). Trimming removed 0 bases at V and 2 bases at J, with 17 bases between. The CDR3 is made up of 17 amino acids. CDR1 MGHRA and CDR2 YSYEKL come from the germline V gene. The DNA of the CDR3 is TGCGCCAGCAGCCAAGAAGGTGGATCGGGGTCGACCTACGAGCAGTACTTC. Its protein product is CASSQEGGSGSTYEQYF.